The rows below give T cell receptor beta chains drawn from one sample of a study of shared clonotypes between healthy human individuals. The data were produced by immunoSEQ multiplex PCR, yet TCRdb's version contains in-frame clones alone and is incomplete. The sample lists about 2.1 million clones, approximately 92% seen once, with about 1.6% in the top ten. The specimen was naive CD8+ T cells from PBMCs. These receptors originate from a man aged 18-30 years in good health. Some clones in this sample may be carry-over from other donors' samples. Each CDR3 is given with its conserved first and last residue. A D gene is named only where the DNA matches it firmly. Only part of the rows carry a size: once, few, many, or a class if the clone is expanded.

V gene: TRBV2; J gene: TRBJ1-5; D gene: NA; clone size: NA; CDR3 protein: CASSEVNQPQHF; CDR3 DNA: TGTGCCAGCAGTGAAGTGAATCAGCCCCAGCATTTT
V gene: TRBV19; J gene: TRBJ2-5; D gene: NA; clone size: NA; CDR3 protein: CASSIITGRQETQYF; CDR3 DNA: TGTGCCAGTAGTATTATTACAGGGCGGCAAGAGACCCAGTACTTC
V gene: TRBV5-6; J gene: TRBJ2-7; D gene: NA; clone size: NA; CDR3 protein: CASSLADSSYEQYF; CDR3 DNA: TGTGCCAGCAGCTTGGCCGACAGTTCCTACGAGCAGTACTTC
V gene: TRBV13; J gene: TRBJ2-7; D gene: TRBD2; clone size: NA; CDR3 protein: CASSSGLAAYEQYF; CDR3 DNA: TGTGCCAGCAGCTCGGGACTAGCGGCCTACGAGCAGTACTTC
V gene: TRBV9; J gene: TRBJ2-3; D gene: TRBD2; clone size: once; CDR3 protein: CASSGLAGTDTQYF; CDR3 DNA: TGTGCCAGCTCGGGACTAGCGGGCACAGATACGCAGTATTTT
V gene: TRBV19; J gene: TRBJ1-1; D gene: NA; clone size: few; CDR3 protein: CASRTGRGATEAFF; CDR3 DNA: TGTGCCAGTAGGACCGGACGGGGAGCTACTGAAGCTTTCTTT
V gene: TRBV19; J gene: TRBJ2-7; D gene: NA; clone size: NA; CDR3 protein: CASSLIIGFEQYF; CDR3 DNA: TGTGCCAGTAGTCTGATAATAGGGTTCGAGCAGTACTTC
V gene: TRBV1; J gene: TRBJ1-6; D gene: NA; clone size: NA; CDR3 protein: CTSSQIRGPTSKLDSPLHF; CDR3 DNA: TGCACCAGCAGCCAGATCCGGGGTCCGACCTCTAAGTTGGATTCACCCCTCCACTTT
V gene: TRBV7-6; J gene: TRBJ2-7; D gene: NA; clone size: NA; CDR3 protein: CASSLLASSYEQYF; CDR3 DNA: TGTGCCAGCAGCTTATTGGCTAGCTCCTACGAGCAGTACTTC
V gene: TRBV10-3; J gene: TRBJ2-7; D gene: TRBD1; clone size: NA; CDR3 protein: CAIKPPRDSQYEQYF; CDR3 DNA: TGTGCCATCAAACCTCCCCGGGACAGCCAGTACGAGCAGTACTTC
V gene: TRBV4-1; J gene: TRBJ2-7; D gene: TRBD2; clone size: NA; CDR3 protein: CASSQPGLAGVYEQYF; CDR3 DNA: TGCGCCAGCAGCCAGCCAGGACTAGCGGGAGTCTACGAGCAGTACTTC
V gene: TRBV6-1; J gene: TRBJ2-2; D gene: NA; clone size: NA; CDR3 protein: CASSDPGWTGELFF; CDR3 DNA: TGTGCCAGCAGTGACCCCGGGTGGACCGGGGAGCTGTTTTTT
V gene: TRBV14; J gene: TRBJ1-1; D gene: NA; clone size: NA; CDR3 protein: CASSITGRNTEAFF; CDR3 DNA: TGTGCCAGCAGCATAACGGGGAGGAACACTGAAGCTTTCTTT
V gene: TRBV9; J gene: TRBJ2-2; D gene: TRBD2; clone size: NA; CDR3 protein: CASSVSGGTGELFF; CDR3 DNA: TGTGCCAGCAGCGTAAGCGGGGGCACCGGGGAGCTGTTTTTT
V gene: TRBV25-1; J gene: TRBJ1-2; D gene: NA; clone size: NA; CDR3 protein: CASTGTAYGYTF; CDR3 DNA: TGTGCCAGCACCGGGACCGCCTATGGCTACACCTTC
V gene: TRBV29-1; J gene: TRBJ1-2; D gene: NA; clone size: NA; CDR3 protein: CSVEAGRYGYTF; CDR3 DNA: TGCAGCGTTGAAGCAGGTCGCTATGGCTACACCTTC
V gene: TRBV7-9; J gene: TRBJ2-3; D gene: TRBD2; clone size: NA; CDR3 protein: CASTGREVRDTQYF; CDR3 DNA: TGTGCCTCGACGGGGCGGGAGGTGAGAGATACGCAGTATTTT
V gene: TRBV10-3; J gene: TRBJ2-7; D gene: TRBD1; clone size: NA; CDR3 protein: CAISDRDRGHEQYF; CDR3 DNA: TGTGCCATCAGTGACAGGGACAGGGGCCACGAGCAGTACTTC
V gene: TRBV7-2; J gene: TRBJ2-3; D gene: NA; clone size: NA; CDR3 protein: CASSLRLAEQGDTQYF; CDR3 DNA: TGTGCCAGCAGCTTACGATTGGCGGAACAAGGAGATACGCAGTATTTT
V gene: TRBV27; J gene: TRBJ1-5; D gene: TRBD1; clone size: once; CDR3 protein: CASSYAGGIQPQHF; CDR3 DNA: TGTGCCAGCAGTTATGCAGGGGGTATTCAGCCCCAGCATTTT
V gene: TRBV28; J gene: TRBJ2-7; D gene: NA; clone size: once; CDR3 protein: CASSSPATGFVHEQYF; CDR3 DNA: TGTGCCAGCAGTTCCCCCGCCACAGGGTTCGTACACGAGCAGTACTTC
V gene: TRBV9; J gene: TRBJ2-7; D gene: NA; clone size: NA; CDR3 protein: CASSPGFYEQYF; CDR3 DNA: TGTGCCAGCAGCCCCGGGTTCTACGAGCAGTACTTC
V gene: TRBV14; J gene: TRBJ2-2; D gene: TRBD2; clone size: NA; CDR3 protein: CASSHLAGGTGELFF; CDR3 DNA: TGTGCCAGCAGCCACCTAGCGGGAGGCACCGGGGAGCTGTTTTTT
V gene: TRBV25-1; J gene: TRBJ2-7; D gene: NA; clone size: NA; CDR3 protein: CASSVGAREQYF; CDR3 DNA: TGTGCCAGCAGTGTGGGGGCTCGGGAGCAGTACTTC
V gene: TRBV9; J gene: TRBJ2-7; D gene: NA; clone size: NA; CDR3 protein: CASNTGTYSYEQYF; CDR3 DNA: TGTGCCAGTAATACCGGGACTTATTCGTACGAGCAGTACTTC
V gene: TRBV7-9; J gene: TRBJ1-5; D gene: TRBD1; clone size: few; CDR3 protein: CASSTHGTGGLQPQHF; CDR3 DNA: TGTGCCAGCAGCACCCACGGGACAGGGGGCCTTCAGCCCCAGCATTTT
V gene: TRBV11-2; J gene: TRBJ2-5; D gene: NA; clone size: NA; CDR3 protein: CASSLVRGEQTQYF; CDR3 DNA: TGTGCCAGCAGCTTAGTAAGGGGAGAACAGACCCAGTACTTC
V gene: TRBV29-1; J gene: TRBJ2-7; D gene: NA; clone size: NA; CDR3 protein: CSVVGNLAEQYF; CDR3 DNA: TGCAGCGTTGTCGGGAACCTGGCCGAGCAGTACTTC
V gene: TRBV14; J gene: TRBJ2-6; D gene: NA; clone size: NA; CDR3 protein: CASREHSGANVLTF; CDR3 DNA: TGTGCCAGCCGGGAACACTCTGGGGCCAACGTCCTGACTTTC
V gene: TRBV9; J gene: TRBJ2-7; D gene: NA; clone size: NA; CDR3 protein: CASSTDEGGEAYEQYF; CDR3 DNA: TGTGCCAGCAGCACTGATGAAGGGGGTGAGGCCTACGAGCAGTACTTC
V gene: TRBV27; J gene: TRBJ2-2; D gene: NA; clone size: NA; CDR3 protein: CASSLSRADVRAMDTGELFF; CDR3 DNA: TGTGCCAGCAGTTTATCACGGGCGGACGTCCGGGCCATGGACACCGGGGAGCTGTTTTTT